A selection of T cell receptor beta chains follows, all from one sample in a study of CD8+CD57+ T cells in acquired aplastic anemia. TCRdb analysed the reads with MiXCR anew, one entry per CDR3 protein. This table holds some 170,000 distinct CDR3 sequences, more than 45% found once. Material for sequencing was sorted CD4+, CD8+, or CD8+CD57+ T cells (not recorded which) from PBMCs. These TCRs come from a human donor with aplastic anemia. CDR3s include the opening cysteine and the closing phenylalanine or tryptophan. The order of the fields is J gene, D gene, clone size, V gene, CDR3 DNA, CDR3 protein. D genes are given only for firm matches. A row's size may be missing; if present it is once, few, many or a size class.

TRBJ2-3	TRBD1	many	TRBV11-2	TGTGCCAGCAGCTTAGTCCAAGGGGGCCGTGGAGATACGCAGTATTTT	CASSLVQGGRGDTQYF
TRBJ2-7	NA	many	TRBV10-3	TGTGCCATCAGTACAGCTGCCACCTACGAGCAGTACTTC	CAISTAATYEQYF
TRBJ2-1	TRBD2	NA	TRBV20-1	TGCAGTGCTAGAGTCCTAGCGGGAGAATCCCGACTGGGGAATGAGCAGTTCTTC	CSARVLAGESRLGNEQFF
TRBJ2-5	NA	once	TRBV15	TGTGCCACCAGCAGAGATGGCACAGGCCAAGAGACCCAGTACTTC	CATSRDGTGQETQYF
TRBJ2-7	TRBD1	NA	TRBV3-1	TGTGCCAGCAGCCAAAACAGGGGGCGTTCCTACGAGCAGTACTTC	CASSQNRGRSYEQYF
TRBJ1-2	NA	NA	TRBV29-1	TGCAGCGTTGACTTTTCCGGGACCGACGGGTATGGCTACACCTTC	CSVDFSGTDGYGYTF
TRBJ1-6	NA	many	TRBV2	TGTGCCAGCAGTGAACCAGGAGGGAGGGGAGGATCACCCCTCCACTTT	CASSEPGGRGGSPLHF
TRBJ2-2	TRBD1	many	TRBV19	TGTGCCAGTAGTATAAGGCTGACAGGGAACCTTAACACCGGGGAGCTGTTTTTT	CASSIRLTGNLNTGELFF
TRBJ1-1	NA	many	TRBV6-1	TGTGCCACTGCGATGGGGGACACTGAAGCTTTCTTT	CATAMGDTEAFF
TRBJ1-2	NA	NA	TRBV3-1	TGTGCCAGCAGCCAAAACCTCAGGGCACTTAACCATGGCTACACCTTC	CASSQNLRALNHGYTF
TRBJ2-1	TRBD1	many	TRBV11-3	TGTGCCAGCTCCGGGACAGGAGTCTACAATGAGCAGTTCTTC	CASSGTGVYNEQFF
TRBJ2-7	TRBD1	many	TRBV19	TGTGCCAGTAGTCCAACGATACAGGGGGTCGGCTACGAGCAGTACTTC	CASSPTIQGVGYEQYF
TRBJ1-2	TRBD1	many	TRBV7-3	TGTGCCAGCAGCTCGGGACAGGGGCGAACCTTC	CASSSGQGRTF
TRBJ1-2	NA	NA	TRBV10-3	TGTGCCATCAGTGACGTACGTGGAGGGGTCTATGGCTACACCTTC	CAISDVRGGVYGYTF
TRBJ1-3	TRBD1	many	TRBV15	TGTGCCACCAGCAGACACAGGGGACCCACTGAAAACACCATATATTTT	CATSRHRGPTENTIYF
TRBJ1-1	NA	NA	TRBV25-1	TGTGCCAGCAGGTTCGGGATACTCTCTGGAGGGACCTTGGAAGCTTTCTTT	CASRFGILSGGTLEAFF
TRBJ2-7	TRBD1	NA	TRBV24-1	TGTGCCACCAGTGTGGGACAGACCTACGAGCAGTACTTC	CATSVGQTYEQYF
TRBJ2-7	NA	NA	TRBV20-1	TGCAGTGCTAGAGATAGGTCTCGCGAAGGGCGGTCCTACGAGCAGTACTTC	CSARDRSREGRSYEQYF
TRBJ2-1	NA	few	TRBV20-1	TGCAGTGCTGGTCTAGGGTCCAATGAGCAGTTCTTC	CSAGLGSNEQFF
TRBJ2-7	NA	many	TRBV27	TGTGCCAGCAGTTTATGGAACAGGGCTGCCGAGCAGTACTTC	CASSLWNRAAEQYF
TRBJ1-5	TRBD1	many	TRBV20-1	TGCAGTGCTTTACAGGGGGCGCTTCATCAGCCCCAGCATTTT	CSALQGALHQPQHF
TRBJ1-3	NA	few	TRBV5-1	TGCGCCAGCAGCTTATGGGGGGGCTTGTCTGGAAACACCATATATTTT	CASSLWGGLSGNTIYF
TRBJ1-1	NA	NA	TRBV13	TGTGCCAGCAGCTCCCCACAGAACACTGAAGCTTTCTTT	CASSSPQNTEAFF
TRBJ2-1	NA	many	TRBV2	TGTGCCAGCAGTGGTGAGCCCAATGAGCAGTTCTTC	CASSGEPNEQFF
TRBJ2-1	NA	NA	TRBV9	TGTGCCAGCAGTTTAACCGGGACCTACCTCCCCAATGAGCAGTTCTTC	CASSLTGTYLPNEQFF
TRBJ2-3	NA	many	TRBV6-1	TGTGCCAGCAGGCCCCATGCCACAACAGATACGCAGTATTTT	CASRPHATTDTQYF
TRBJ2-7	TRBD1	many	TRBV7-6	TGTGCCAGCAGCTTAGGACAGGGGAGGAGGCATCATTACGAGCAGTACTTC	CASSLGQGRRHHYEQYF
TRBJ1-1	NA	NA	TRBV18	TGTGCCAGCTCACCACAAAAACAGACCACTGAAGCTTTCTTT	CASSPQKQTTEAFF
TRBJ2-1	NA	NA	TRBV25-1	TGTGCCAGCAGTGATCGAATCCCGGTGTACAATGAGCAGTTCTTC	CASSDRIPVYNEQFF
TRBJ1-2	NA	many	TRBV7-2	TGTGCCAGCAGCGAAGAATTCTATGGCTACACCTTC	CASSEEFYGYTF
TRBJ1-1	NA	once	TRBV9	TGTGCCAGCAGCCGAGAACCCCATCAGGTCACTGAAGCTTTCTTT	CASSREPHQVTEAFF
TRBJ1-2	NA	few	TRBV19	TGTGCCAGTAGTCGGGGGCCCTATGGCTACACCTTC	CASSRGPYGYTF
TRBJ2-3	NA	NA	TRBV3-1	TGTGCCAGCAGCCCACGGCGGGCAGGGATAGTGACAGATACGCAGTATTTT	CASSPRRAGIVTDTQYF
TRBJ2-5	TRBD1	many	TRBV29-1	TGCAGCGTTGAGGGTTGGGACAGGGTGCCCCAAGAGACCCAGTACTTC	CSVEGWDRVPQETQYF
TRBJ2-2	TRBD2	many	TRBV10-2	TGCGCCAGCAGTGCCCTAGCGGGGGGGCCGTCCGGGGAGCTGTTTTTT	CASSALAGGPSGELFF
TRBJ2-5	NA	few	TRBV11-3	TGTGCCAGCAGCTTAGATCATATCATCTGGGGGCAAGAGACCCAGTACTTC	CASSLDHIIWGQETQYF
TRBJ1-1	NA	once	TRBV7-8	TGTGCCAGCAGCTTAGCGCCAAACCCGAACACTGAAGCTTTCTTT	CASSLAPNPNTEAFF
TRBJ2-3	TRBD2	NA	TRBV7-3	TGTGCCAGCAGCTCGGGCGGGGGGGCTCCAGATACGCACTATTTT	CASSSGGGAPDTHYF
TRBJ1-2	NA	many	TRBV7-9	TGTGCCAGCAGCCCCTCGGGCAGCCTCGACACCACCTTC	CASSPSGSLDTTF
TRBJ2-3	TRBD2	many	TRBV5-4	TGTGCCAGCAGCTACCTAGCGGGGCCAACAGATACGCAGTATTTT	CASSYLAGPTDTQYF
TRBJ2-3	TRBD2	NA	TRBV4-2	TGTGCCAGCTCTAGCGGGAGCACAGATACGCAGTATTTT	CASSSGSTDTQYF
TRBJ2-2	NA	NA	TRBV7-3	TGTGCCAGCAGTCCCCAGCTAACCGGGGAGCTGTTTTTT	CASSPQLTGELFF
TRBJ2-1	NA	many	TRBV2	TGTGCCAGCAGTGAAATCTCGGCGGCACCCTACAATGAGCAGTTCTTC	CASSEISAAPYNEQFF
TRBJ2-2	NA	NA	TRBV7-3	TGTGCCAGCAGCCGACTGAGGGGCGGGGAGCTGTTTTTT	CASSRLRGGELFF
TRBJ1-3	TRBD1	NA	TRBV11-2	TGTGCCAGCAGTCCAGGGGGCATACGAAGGAACACCATATATTTT	CASSPGGIRRNTIYF
TRBJ2-1	TRBD2	NA	TRBV10-3	TGTGCCATGCGGACTAGCGGGAGTAACTACAATGAGCAGTTCTTC	CAMRTSGSNYNEQFF
TRBJ2-1	TRBD2	many	TRBV20-1	TGCAGTGCTAGAGATGGACTAGCGGGGGGTTCATTCTCGGAGTTCTTC	CSARDGLAGGSFSEFF
TRBJ1-1	NA	few	TRBV2	TGTGCCAGCAGTTTACAGGGACGAGGAGCTTTCTTT	CASSLQGRGAFF
TRBJ1-3	NA	few	TRBV4-3	TGCGCCAGCAGCCGAGACGCTTCCTCTGGAAACACCATATATTTT	CASSRDASSGNTIYF
TRBJ2-1	TRBD2	once	TRBV2	TGTGCCAGCAGAATCGGGACTAGCCGTTACAATGAGCAGTTCTTC	CASRIGTSRYNEQFF
TRBJ2-1	TRBD2	NA	TRBV7-6	TGTGCCAGCAGCTTATTGATAGCGGGAGTGGAAGAGCAGTTCTTC	CASSLLIAGVEEQFF
TRBJ2-7	NA	NA	TRBV20-1	TGCAGTGCTAGAGATTTGGGGTACGAGCAGTACTTC	CSARDLGYEQYF
TRBJ1-1	NA	NA	TRBV10-3	TGTGCCATCAGTGAGTCCGGGCTAAAGAGCACTGAAGCTTTCTTT	CAISESGLKSTEAFF
TRBJ2-7	TRBD2	many	TRBV6-1	TGTGCCAGCACCACTAGCGGGGGGCTTTACGAGCAGTACTTC	CASTTSGGLYEQYF
TRBJ2-7	TRBD1	many	TRBV20-1	TGCAGTGCTAGAAGACAGGGGATCGACGAGCAGTACTTC	CSARRQGIDEQYF
TRBJ1-2	NA	NA	TRBV19	TGTGCCAGTACGCTGGGAAATGGCTACACCTTC	CASTLGNGYTF
TRBJ2-7	NA	few	TRBV7-9	TGTGCCAGCAGCTCAGCGGAGGTCCCCTACGAGCAGTACTTC	CASSSAEVPYEQYF
TRBJ2-2	NA	NA	TRBV7-4	TGTGCCAGCAGTCTAGCCGGGGGGGAGCTGTTTTTT	CASSLAGGELFF
TRBJ1-6	NA	many	TRBV6-5	TGTGCCAGCAGTTACCCACCGGGGGCCTATAATTCACCCCTCCACTTT	CASSYPPGAYNSPLHF
TRBJ2-1	NA	few	TRBV10-3	TGTGCCATCAGTGAGTCGAGCTTTTACAATGAGCAGTTCTTC	CAISESSFYNEQFF